The sample holds one count of the clone carrying this T cell receptor (beta chain). Method: immunoSEQ multiplex PCR; TCRdb's copy keeps in-frame clones and lacks some. Here the sample spans around 100,000 clones, about 94% being singletons. CDR3 length: 14 amino acids. V shed 1 base and J shed 4 bases, with 11 bases lying between them. In germline, CDR1 is GTSNPN, CDR2 SVGIG (reference sequence). The source of the sample is a study of T cell changes during pregnancy in multiple sclerosis. The chain links TRBV30 to TRBJ1-5; D perhaps matches TRBD1 (5 bases). Specimen: peripheral blood, collected in the third trimester of pregnancy. The clonotype was recovered from a female donor with multiple sclerosis, enrolled in a pregnancy study. The CDR3 DNA is TGTGCCTGGAGTGCCGGGGGAGCGAATCAGCCCCAGCATTTT. Encoded protein: CAWSAGGANQPQHF.